This T cell receptor beta chain was identified in a study of T cell responses to AZD1222 COVID-19 vaccine. Study-level points and caveats: Donors were chiefly white British, with a greater number of females, and clonal diversity was perhaps underestimated. Spike-specific TCR depth and breadth grew after two AZD1222 doses.

Concerning this clone: Antigen: not known.

The repertoire was sequenced with immunoSEQ multiplex PCR; TCRdb's copy has only in-frame clones and lacks some. The sample consists of approximately 45,000 clones, approximately 88% of them appearing once. CDR1 SNHLY and CDR2 FYNNEI come from the germline V gene. This CDR3 has 15 residues. J lost 8 bases, V lost 8 bases, and 15 bases had no gene match. Sequences were derived from peripheral blood, sampled 28 days after the second AZD1222 dose. The genes are TRBV2 and TRBJ2-3, with TRBD2 matching 8 bases. The sequence was obtained from an adult who received the AZD1222 COVID-19 vaccine. The CDR3 is CASAVSGVILRTQYF. As DNA, the CDR3 is TGTGCCAGCGCTGTTAGCGGGGTCATTCTTCGTACGCAGTATTTT.